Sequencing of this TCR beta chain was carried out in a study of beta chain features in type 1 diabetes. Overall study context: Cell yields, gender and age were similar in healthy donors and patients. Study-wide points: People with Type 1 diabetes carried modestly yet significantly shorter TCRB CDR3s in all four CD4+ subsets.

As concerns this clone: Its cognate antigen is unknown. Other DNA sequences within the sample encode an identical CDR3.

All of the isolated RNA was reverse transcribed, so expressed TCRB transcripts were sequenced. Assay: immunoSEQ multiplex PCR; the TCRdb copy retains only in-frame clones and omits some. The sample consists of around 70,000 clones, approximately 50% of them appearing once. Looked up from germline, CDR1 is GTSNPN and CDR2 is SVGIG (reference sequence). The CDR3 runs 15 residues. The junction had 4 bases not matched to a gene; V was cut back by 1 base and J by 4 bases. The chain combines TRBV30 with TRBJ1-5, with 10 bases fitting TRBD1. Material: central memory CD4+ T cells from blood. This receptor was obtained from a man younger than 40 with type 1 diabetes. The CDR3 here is CAWSGDRGLNQPQHF. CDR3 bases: TGTGCCTGGAGTGGGGACAGGGGCCTTAATCAGCCCCAGCATTTT.